Reported below is one TCR beta chain. Its antigen has not been determined. Base qualities are not provided; no much larger clone lies one nucleotide away. The cohort was made up of roughly 670 healthy bone marrow donors. At the time of sampling, every cohort member was nominally healthy, though immune exposures that went unrecorded were likely present. The donor was CMV seropositive and belonged to the group of 250 to 300 seropositive cohort members. A peripheral blood sample was provided by each donor, and peripheral blood mononuclear cells were used for TCR beta sequencing. Genomic DNA was extracted from the blood cell samples with the Qiagen DNeasy Blood Extraction Kit. These data originate in a study of cytomegalovirus exposure and HLA in healthy donors (dated by TCRdb to 2015 to 2018). General notes on the study: According to an earlier analysis of several hundred of the donors, roughly 180 million T cells yielded 117 million unique TCR beta sequences and roughly 280 Gb of sequence data. Typing coverage varied by locus: roughly 629-630 donors for A, B, C, DRB1 and DQB1; roughly 510 for DQA1; nearly 610 for DPA1; under 490 for DPB1. The genetic ancestry cluster associated with self-reported Caucasian donors included roughly four fifths of the approximately 410 genotyped donors. Along with the approximately 670-subject first cohort, a separate validation cohort of about 110 different subjects was used. Donor age, sex, ethnicity and CMV serostatus were compiled together with the repertoire data. The study aimed to test whether signatures of past pathogen exposure could be identified by cataloging public T cell receptors. An early release covering 500 to 750 HLA-typed donors comprised approximately 290 gigabases of sequencing data and roughly 86 million unique TCR sequences. To predict cytomegalovirus infection status, the study combined high-throughput TCR immunosequencing, statistical association of individual TCRs with disease status, and machine learning. The study profiled the T cell repertoires of 500 to 800 subjects by immunosequencing and related them to cytomegalovirus serostatus. An earlier analysis of fewer than 750 of the donors used high-throughput TCR beta sequencing to judge whether each TCR beta V gene segment behaved as functional or pseudogenic. Genome-wide SNP genotypes for about three fifths of the roughly 670 donors were used in a later genetic analysis, which treated that subset as a discovery cohort. All discovery cohort repertoires had been generated using a single sequencing platform. Rather than using new phenotypic data, the later analysis identified candidate immune exposures from TCR beta sequences and from how often those sequences occurred across donors. A later analysis re-examined previously published TCR beta repertoires from just over 650 donors and added high-resolution HLA genotyping to investigate patterns of TCR occurrence. On average, roughly 250,000 unique TCR beta nucleotide sequences were sequenced per donor among some 430 genotyped donors of the cohort, with about 17% of those sequences being non-productive. Roughly five DR-DQ haplotypes were handled as single units for association and clustering, since linkage in the cohort was strong. Class I and class II HLA loci were covered by the typing at four-digit resolution.

What the work shows at the level of the full study, not this receptor alone: At a false discovery rate of 0.05, a later analysis linked around 15,000 TCR beta sequences to specific HLA alleles. Sequencing depth was assumed to be roughly uniform across donors in the presence/absence analyses, though that assumption may not hold. The authors suggested that the approach could potentially be extended to other disease states and immunological phenotypes. In a later genetic analysis, fewer N-insertions in productive TCRs were reported among donors in an Asian-associated ancestry cluster than the roughly 640-donor mean. In vitro tests confirmed that a few of the cytomegalovirus-associated TCR beta chains recognize cytomegalovirus antigens. Linkage disequilibrium might explain the correlated functional status among segregating V segments, but an unknown experimental factor could not be excluded. A later analysis found that most CMV-associated TCR beta chains appeared HLA-restricted, with HLA associations seemingly driven largely by CMV exposure. Because HLA typing was unavailable for some donors at each locus, only the typed subset was used in association tests. According to a later analysis, TCR association rates differed among HLA loci, with DRB1 alleles showing the most associated TCRs and HLA-C alleles showing the fewest. In a later genetic analysis, a missense DCLRE1C variant was associated with V-gene and J-gene trimming of TCR beta chains, and the association was replicated in an independent cohort. In the study, 164 TCR beta chains were listed as associated with cytomegalovirus. This cohort had only TCR beta chains sequenced, and the lack of alpha or paired-chain data limited which features could be detected. A further reported finding was that TCR beta sequences accurately predicted the HLA-A and HLA-B alleles for most subjects in the first cohort. Some IMGT-functional V segments, including TRBV6-2 and TRBV6-3, could not be distinguished by the 87-base-pair reads and were therefore excluded. Compared with equally common non-associated chains, HLA-associated TCR beta chains in a later analysis were more clonally expanded and had lower generation probabilities. When HLA alleles, especially DR and DQ, strongly co-occurred, TCR associations were difficult to assign to individual alleles. In an earlier analysis of approximately 590 of the donors, most TCR beta V segments appeared in productive rearrangements about 87% or about 30% of the time, broadly matching IMGT annotations. Because counts were too low, 15 to 20 rarely observed V segments, including chromosome 9 orphons, were excluded from the earlier analysis of 587 of the donors. A cluster of highly shared sequence variants was judged likely to represent a technical artifact of the sequencing pipeline. Immune exposure information for the cohort was limited to CMV serostatus. Several of the top co-occurrence clusters appeared to be linked to parvovirus B19, influenza, CMV and Epstein-Barr virus, according to a later analysis. Most TCR sequences were observed very rarely across donors, whereas some public TCRs were present in many individuals. The classifier was reported to diagnose cytomegalovirus status with high specificity and sensitivity in both the original and validation cohorts.

Receptors were amplified or captured by the immunoSEQ multiplex PCR assay. The multiplex PCR relied on a mix of 60 forward primers for TCR Vbeta segments and 13 reverse primers for TCR Jbeta segments. The CDR3 region of rearranged TCR beta genes was amplified from genomic DNA by a multiplex PCR assay. The Illumina HiSeq System was used to sequence the amplified TCR beta libraries as 87-base-pair reads. Concerning the study's data processing: A later analysis tallied roughly 78 million unique TCR beta chains across the 660 or so repertoires, and approximately 12 million of those chains were shared by two or more donors. To remove PCR and sequencing errors, raw reads were error-corrected and collapsed into unique sequences using a nearest-neighbor algorithm that merged closely related sequences. CDR3 sequences were aligned to IMGT reference sequences to assign V, D and J gene segments. For a sequence to be retained, a match of at least six nucleotides was required to both a V gene segment and a J gene segment. A rearrangement was called productive if the CDR3 had no stop codons and remained in frame with V and J, and every other rearrangement was called non-productive. Following IMGT convention, CDR3 was defined as the stretch from the second conserved V-encoded cysteine up to the conserved J-encoded phenylalanine. Sequences without an unambiguous match to a single V gene segment were excluded from the earlier analysis of about 600 of the donors. In an earlier analysis of some 590 of the donors, a V segment was called functional when productive rearrangements were above 56.7%, and segregating when the standard deviation between donors exceeded 5%. A statistical classification framework was built for diagnosing cytomegalovirus status from the catalog of TCR beta chain sequences. In a later analysis, V and J genes were assigned by comparing TCR nucleotide sequences against IMGT/GENE-DB human TR gene sequences. The TCRdist pipeline was used in a later analysis to assign CDR3 sequences and most-parsimonious VDJ recombination scenarios. In a later analysis, every TCR beta chain was defined by the combination of its CDR3 amino acid sequence and its V-gene family, and reads without a unique V-gene family were dropped. To address suspected cross-contamination and a sequencing artifact, a later analysis removed roughly 580 highly shared, low-generation-probability nucleotide sequences. For each public chain, a later analysis derived a clonal expansion index from normalized ranks of inferred template counts within each repertoire. In a later analysis, generation probabilities were computed using a VDJ recombination model fitted to out-of-frame rearrangements, and the results were checked against IGoR. In a later analysis, hypergeometric tests were used to score TCR-TCR, TCR-HLA and TCR-CMV co-occurrence, with a repertoire-size bias correction applied to TCR pairs. In a later analysis, false discovery rates were estimated by permuting HLA or CMV assignments 20 times. In a later analysis, co-occurring TCRs were grouped using DBSCAN, and TCRdist sequence similarity was added for clustering within HLA-allele-positive subsets. Repertoires with fewer than 30,000 or more than 120,000 public chains were left out of co-occurrence clustering, as were a few repertoires with anomalous nucleotide sharing. Imported from immuneACCESS, the table was reduced by TCRdb to in-frame sequences with V and J called. These copies leave out some clones; in studies compared against another copy, an unresolved V gene accounts for under half, and the cause of the remainder is not known. The DNA gave D and trimming, while V, J and clone size come from that table. This sample lists 100,000 to 150,000 clones; over 9.5% were detected once. Around 4.6% of the sample goes to the ten largest clones.

Per the germline V gene (reference sequence), MNHEY is the CDR1 and SMNVEV is the CDR2. V is pruned by 4 bases and J by 2 bases, leaving 7 bases of the junction without a gene match. The CDR3 numbers 17 residues from cysteine through phenylalanine. CDR3 DNA only is kept here, 51 bases in frame from base 1. The rearranged segments are TRBV27 and TRBJ2-7; TRBD2 agrees with 14 junctional bases. The sequence was obtained from a woman in her late teens or twenties in good health and CMV-seropositive. The sample comprised PBMCs. The nucleotide sequence is TGTGCCAGCAGTTCCTCCGGGACTAGCGGGAGTCCCTACGAGCAGTACTTC. It translates to CASSSSGTSGSPYEQYF.